This is a list of T cell receptor beta chains from one sample in a study of blood T cell repertoires in COVID-19. TCRdb's table, derived via immunoSEQ multiplex PCR, lists solely in-frame clones and lacks some. This table has approximately 94,000 clones, almost 80% appearing once. Source material: peripheral blood. These receptors all stem from a man between 65 and 85 years old with active or convalescent COVID-19. The CDR3 runs from the conserved cysteine through the conserved F or W. D genes are given only for firm matches. Clone size is not always given. Where it is, it says once, few, many or a class for expanded clones.

TGTGCCAGTAGTATGGCCCTCACAGCCTACGAGCAGTACTTC	CASSMALTAYEQYF	-	-	TRBV19	TRBJ2-7
TGTGCCAGCAGTTCGGGCGCGACAGGGATTAATTCACCCCTCCACTTT	CASSSGATGINSPLHF	TRBD1	-	TRBV6-5	TRBJ1-6
TGCGCCAGCAGCATGACAGAATACGAGCAGTACTTC	CASSMTEYEQYF	-	-	TRBV5-1	TRBJ2-7
TGTGCCAGCAGTAGGGACAGGCCAAACACTGAAGCTTTCTTT	CASSRDRPNTEAFF	TRBD1	-	TRBV2	TRBJ1-1
TGTGCCAGCAGCCAAGAAGCAGGGAACACTGAAGCTTTCTTT	CASSQEAGNTEAFF	-	-	TRBV3-1/TRBV3-2	TRBJ1-1
TGTGCCAGCAGCCTGCGACTGACCGATGGCTACACCTTC	CASSLRLTDGYTF	-	-	TRBV14	TRBJ1-2
TGCGCCAGCAGCGGGCCAAGATCGAACATTCAGTACTTC	CASSGPRSNIQYF	-	-	TRBV4-1	TRBJ2-4
TGTGCCAGCAGCCAAGCGGGAACGGCGAACACTGAAGCTTTCTTT	CASSQAGTANTEAFF	-	-	TRBV4-2	TRBJ1-1
TGTGCCAGCAGCTTAGGTTGGAGGGAGTCCTACGAGCAGTACTTC	CASSLGWRESYEQYF	-	-	TRBV13	TRBJ2-7
TGTGCCAGCAGCAAAAGAGCGCAGGGGGGATTATGGACTGAAGCTTTCTTT	CASSKRAQGGLWTEAFF	-	-	TRBV21-1	TRBJ1-1
TGTGCCAGCAGCCTCCGGGACACCCAAGTAATGAATAATTCACCCCTCCACTTT	CASSLRDTQVMNNSPLHF	-	-	TRBV3-1/TRBV3-2	TRBJ1-6
TGTGCCAGCAGCTTAGCGCGAGCGGGAGGCCTCCAAGAGACCCAGTACTTC	CASSLARAGGLQETQYF	TRBD2	-	TRBV7-2	TRBJ2-5
TGTGCCAGCTCACCACGGGTAGGGGACGAGCAGTACTTC	CASSPRVGDEQYF	-	few	TRBV18	TRBJ2-7
TGCGCCAGCAGCTTCTCAGTTGTGAACACTGAAGCTTTCTTT	CASSFSVVNTEAFF	-	-	TRBV5-1	TRBJ1-1
TGTGCCTGGAGTCGAGGGAGCTACAATGAGCAGTTCTTC	CAWSRGSYNEQFF	-	-	TRBV30	TRBJ2-1
TGTGCCAGCAGTTACTCCCCAGACAGGGGGTATTCACCCCTCCACTTT	CASSYSPDRGYSPLHF	TRBD1	-	TRBV6-5	TRBJ1-6
TGTGCCAGCAGTTCCCAATCGGGACACCCTAATTGGCCCCAGCATTTT	CASSSQSGHPNWPQHF	-	-	TRBV28	TRBJ1-5
TGTGCCAGCAGTTACTCGACGTTAGCGGGGGAGTGGGCCTACAATGAGCAGTTCTTC	CASSYSTLAGEWAYNEQFF	TRBD2	-	TRBV6-2/TRBV6-3	TRBJ2-1
TGTGCCAGCAGCCGCACTGGAGGGGACGGATACAATGAGCAGTTCTTC	CASSRTGGDGYNEQFF	-	-	TRBV3-1/TRBV3-2	TRBJ2-1
TGTGCCAGCAGTAAGGGACAGGGGGCGCTGGACTATGGCTACACCTTC	CASSKGQGALDYGYTF	TRBD1	many	TRBV2	TRBJ1-2
TGCGCCAGCAGTCAATCGGCCGCTGGAAACACCATATATTTT	CASSQSAAGNTIYF	-	few	TRBV23-1	TRBJ1-3
TGCGCCAGCAGCTTGGAGGGAGGAGACTACAATGAGCAGTTCTTC	CASSLEGGDYNEQFF	-	-	TRBV5-1	TRBJ2-1
TGTGCCAGCAGTTTGATAGCGGCGAACACCGGGGAGCTGTTTTTT	CASSLIAANTGELFF	-	-	TRBV27	TRBJ2-2
TGTGCCAGCAGCTCACCTACTAGCGGGAGGGCCGTTGAAAGCACAGATACGCAGTATTTT	CASSSPTSGRAVESTDTQYF	TRBD2	few	TRBV3-1/TRBV3-2	TRBJ2-3
TGTGCCAGTAGTGCTACCGGGACAGCGACCTCCTATAATTCACCCCTCCACTTT	CASSATGTATSYNSPLHF	TRBD1	-	TRBV19	TRBJ1-6
TGTGCCAGCAGCTTGGCCCCCGGGTTGAACACCGGGGAGCTGTTTTTT	CASSLAPGLNTGELFF	-	-	TRBV5-4	TRBJ2-2
TGTGCCAGCTCACAATCGACATCTGGAAACACCATATATTTT	CASSQSTSGNTIYF	-	once	TRBV18	TRBJ1-3
TGTGCCAGCACCCTAGCGGGAGAGAATGAGCAGTTCTTC	CASTLAGENEQFF	TRBD2	-	TRBV12-3/TRBV12-4	TRBJ2-1
TGTGCCACCAGTGCAACGACAGGGGGTAGGGTTGAGCAGTACTTC	CATSATTGGRVEQYF	TRBD1	-	TRBV24-1	TRBJ2-7
TGTGCCAGCAGTTTAACAGGGTACTCCTACGAGCAGTACTTC	CASSLTGYSYEQYF	-	few	TRBV6-2/TRBV6-3	TRBJ2-7
TGTGCTTCGAAGCGGTCTAACTATGGCTACACCTTC	CASKRSNYGYTF	-	few	TRBV6-5	TRBJ1-2
TGTGCCAGTAGCCCGGACAGGGAGGCTGGAAACACCATATATTTT	CASSPDREAGNTIYF	TRBD1	-	TRBV19	TRBJ1-3
TGTGCCAGCAGCGAGCCCGTCGGCGGCGCTGAGCAGTTCTTC	CASSEPVGGAEQFF	-	-	TRBV9	TRBJ2-1
TGTGCCAGCTCCGTCGGACTAGCGGTCTTCTTC	CASSVGLAVFF	TRBD2	-	TRBV6-5	TRBJ2-1
TGTGCCAGCAGCTTGGGACAGGTTACGGACACTGAAGCTTTCTTT	CASSLGQVTDTEAFF	TRBD1	-	TRBV7-3	TRBJ1-1
TGTGCCAGCAGTTCGAACTCCGGGACTAGCGAGTACGAGCAGTACTTC	CASSSNSGTSEYEQYF	TRBD2	few	TRBV2	TRBJ2-7
TGCAGTGCTAGTTCTTCAGGGCGCAATCAGCCCCAGCATTTT	CSASSSGRNQPQHF	-	-	TRBV20-1	TRBJ1-5
TGTGCCAGCTGGACTAGCGGCACAGATACGCAGTATTTT	CASWTSGTDTQYF	TRBD2	-	TRBV10-3	TRBJ2-3
TGTGCCAGCAGCCCCGACGGGATACCCAATCAGCCCCAGCATTTT	CASSPDGIPNQPQHF	-	-	TRBV9	TRBJ1-5
TGTGCCAGCAGTTTATTCAGGGGCAATCAGCCCCAGCATTTT	CASSLFRGNQPQHF	-	-	TRBV27	TRBJ1-5
TGTGCCAGCAGCCAAGATCTATCTGTGCGGGACAGGTATGGCTACACCTTC	CASSQDLSVRDRYGYTF	TRBD1	-	TRBV3-1/TRBV3-2	TRBJ1-2
TGTGCCTGGAGCCGACAGGGTGGGGGAAACACCATATATTTT	CAWSRQGGGNTIYF	TRBD1	-	TRBV30	TRBJ1-3
TGTGCCAGCAACCGAGGGACAGGGTATGGCTACACCTTC	CASNRGTGYGYTF	TRBD1	-	TRBV28	TRBJ1-2
TGTGCCAGTATTTGGCGGGAGGGCACCGGGGAGCTGTTTTTT	CASIWREGTGELFF	TRBD2	-	TRBV19	TRBJ2-2
TGTGCCACCGCGGACAGCCGGCTGGATCAGCCCCAGCATTTT	CATADSRLDQPQHF	-	once	TRBV6-5	TRBJ1-5
TGTGCCAGTAGGGAGGACAGGGGGCTTGAAGCTTTCTTT	CASREDRGLEAFF	TRBD1	-	TRBV19	TRBJ1-1
TGTGCCACCGGCGAGACAGGGACCAATCAGCCCCAGCATTTT	CATGETGTNQPQHF	TRBD1	-	TRBV3-1/TRBV3-2	TRBJ1-5
TGTGCCAGCAGCCCTGTAGCGGGATTCACCGGGGAGCTGTTTTTT	CASSPVAGFTGELFF	TRBD2	once	TRBV9	TRBJ2-2